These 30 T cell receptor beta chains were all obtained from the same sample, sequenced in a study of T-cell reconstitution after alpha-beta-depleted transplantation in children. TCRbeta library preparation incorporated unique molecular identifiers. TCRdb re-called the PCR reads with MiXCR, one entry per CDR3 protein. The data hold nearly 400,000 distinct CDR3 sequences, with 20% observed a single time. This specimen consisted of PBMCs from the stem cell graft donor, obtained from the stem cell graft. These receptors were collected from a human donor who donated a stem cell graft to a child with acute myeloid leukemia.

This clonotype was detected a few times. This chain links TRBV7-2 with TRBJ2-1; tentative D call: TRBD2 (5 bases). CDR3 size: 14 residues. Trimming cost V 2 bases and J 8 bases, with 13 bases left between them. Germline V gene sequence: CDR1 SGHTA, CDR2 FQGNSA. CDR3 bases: TGTGCCAGCAGCTTAAGGGCTAGCCAACATGAGCAGTTCTTC. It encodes CASSLRASQHEQFF.

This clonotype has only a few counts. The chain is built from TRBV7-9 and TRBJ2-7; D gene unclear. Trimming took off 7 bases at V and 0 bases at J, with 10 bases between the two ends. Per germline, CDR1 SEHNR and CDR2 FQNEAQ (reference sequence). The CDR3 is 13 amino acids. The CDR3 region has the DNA TGTGCCAGCACGGGCCTAAGCTCCTACGAGCAGTACTTC. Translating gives CASTGLSSYEQYF.

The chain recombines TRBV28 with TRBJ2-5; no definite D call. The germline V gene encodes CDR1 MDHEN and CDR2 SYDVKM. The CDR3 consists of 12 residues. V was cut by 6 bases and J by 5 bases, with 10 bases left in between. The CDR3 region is CASSPDGETQYF. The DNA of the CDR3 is TGTGCCAGCAGCCCAGATGGGGAGACCCAGTACTTC.

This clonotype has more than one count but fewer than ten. The CDR3 protein is CATSRDLDHNEQFF. In DNA form, the CDR3 reads TGTGCCACCAGCCGGGATCTCGACCACAATGAGCAGTTCTTC. The V gene is TRBV15, the J gene TRBJ2-1; D perhaps matches TRBD2 (5 bases). The CDR3 is made up of 14 amino acids. Trimming stripped 5 bases from V and 5 bases from J, with 13 bases between. Per germline, CDR1 LNHNV and CDR2 YYDKDF (reference sequence).

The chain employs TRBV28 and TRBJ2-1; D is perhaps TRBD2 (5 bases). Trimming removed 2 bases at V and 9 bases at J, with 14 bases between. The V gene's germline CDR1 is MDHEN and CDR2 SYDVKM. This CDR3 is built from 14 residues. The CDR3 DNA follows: TGTGCCAGCAGTTTAAACCAAGGGAGAGGTGAGCAGTTCTTC. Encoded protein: CASSLNQGRGEQFF.

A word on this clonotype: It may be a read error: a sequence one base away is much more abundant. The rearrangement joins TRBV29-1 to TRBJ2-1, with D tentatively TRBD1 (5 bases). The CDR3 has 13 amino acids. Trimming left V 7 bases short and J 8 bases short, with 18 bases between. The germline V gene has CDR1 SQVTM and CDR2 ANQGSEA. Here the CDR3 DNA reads TGCAGCGCCCCGTGCAGGGTAACCGATGAGCAGTTCTTC. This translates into CSAPCRVTDEQFF.

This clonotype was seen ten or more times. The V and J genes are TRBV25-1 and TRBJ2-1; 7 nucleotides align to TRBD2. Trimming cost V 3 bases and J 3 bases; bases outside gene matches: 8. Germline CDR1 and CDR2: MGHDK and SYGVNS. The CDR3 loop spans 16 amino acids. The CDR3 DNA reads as TGTGCCAGCAGTGACCTGACTAGCAGGGACTACAATGAGCAGTTCTTC. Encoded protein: CASSDLTSRDYNEQFF.

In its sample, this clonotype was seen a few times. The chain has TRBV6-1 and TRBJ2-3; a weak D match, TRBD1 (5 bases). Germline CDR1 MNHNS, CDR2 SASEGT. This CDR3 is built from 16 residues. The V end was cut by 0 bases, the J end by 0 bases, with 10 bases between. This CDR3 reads CASSEARVTSTDTQYF. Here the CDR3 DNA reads TGTGCCAGCAGTGAAGCCAGGGTAACTAGCACAGATACGCAGTATTTT.

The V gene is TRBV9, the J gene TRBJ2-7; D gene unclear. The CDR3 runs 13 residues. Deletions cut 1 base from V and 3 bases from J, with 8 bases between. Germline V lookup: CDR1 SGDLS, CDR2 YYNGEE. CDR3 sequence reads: CASSVSTGYEQYF. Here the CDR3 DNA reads TGTGCCAGCAGCGTATCGACCGGCTACGAGCAGTACTTC.

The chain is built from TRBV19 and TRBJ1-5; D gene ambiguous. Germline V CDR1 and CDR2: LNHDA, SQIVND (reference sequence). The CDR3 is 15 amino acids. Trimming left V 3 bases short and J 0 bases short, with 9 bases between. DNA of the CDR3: TGTGCCAGTAGTATGTCCGGATATAGCAATCAGCCCCAGCATTTT. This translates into CASSMSGYSNQPQHF.

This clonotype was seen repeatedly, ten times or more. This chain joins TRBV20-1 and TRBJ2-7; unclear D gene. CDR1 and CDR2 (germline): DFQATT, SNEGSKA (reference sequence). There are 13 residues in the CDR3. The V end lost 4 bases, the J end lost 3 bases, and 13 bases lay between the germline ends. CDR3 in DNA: TGCAGTGCTATCAGTCGGCTGGGCTACGAGCAGTACTTC. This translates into CSAISRLGYEQYF.

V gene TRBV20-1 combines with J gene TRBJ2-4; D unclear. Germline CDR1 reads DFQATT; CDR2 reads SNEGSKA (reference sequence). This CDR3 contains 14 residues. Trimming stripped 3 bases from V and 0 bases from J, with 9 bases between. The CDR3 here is CSASPLGAKNIQYF. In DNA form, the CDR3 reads TGCAGTGCTAGTCCGCTCGGAGCCAAAAACATTCAGTACTTC.

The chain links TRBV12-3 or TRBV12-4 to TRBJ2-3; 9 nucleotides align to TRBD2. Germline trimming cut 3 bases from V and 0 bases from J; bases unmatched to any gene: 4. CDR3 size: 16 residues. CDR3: CASSLGGGASTDTQYF. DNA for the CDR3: TGTGCCAGCAGTTTGGGCGGGGGGGCCAGCACAGATACGCAGTATTTT.

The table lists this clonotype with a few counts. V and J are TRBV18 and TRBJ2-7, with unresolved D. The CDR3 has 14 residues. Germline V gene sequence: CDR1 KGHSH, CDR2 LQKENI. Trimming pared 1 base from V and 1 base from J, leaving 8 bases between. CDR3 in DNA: TGTGCCAGCTCACCACTCCCCGGATCCTACGAGCAGTACTTC. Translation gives CASSPLPGSYEQYF.

The CDR3 DNA reads TGTGCCAGCAGTTTCTACTCCTCCTACGAGCAGTACTTC. Translation: CASSFYSSYEQYF. The chain has TRBV12-3 or TRBV12-4 and TRBJ2-7; D is unclear. The CDR3 extends over 13 amino acids. The ends were cut back, 3 bases at V and 0 bases at J, with 6 bases in the middle.

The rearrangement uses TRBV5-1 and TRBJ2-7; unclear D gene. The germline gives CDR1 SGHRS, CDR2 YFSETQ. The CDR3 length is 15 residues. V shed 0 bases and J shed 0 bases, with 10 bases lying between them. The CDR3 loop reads CASSLDGPHSYEQYF. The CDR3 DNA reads TGCGCCAGCAGCTTGGATGGGCCTCACTCCTACGAGCAGTACTTC.

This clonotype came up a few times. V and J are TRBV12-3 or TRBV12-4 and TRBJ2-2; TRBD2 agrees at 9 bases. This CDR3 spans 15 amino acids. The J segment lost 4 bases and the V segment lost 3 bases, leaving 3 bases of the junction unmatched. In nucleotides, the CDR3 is TGTGCCAGCAGTTTCCCTAGCGGGACCACCGGGGAGCTGTTTTTT. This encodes CASSFPSGTTGELFF.

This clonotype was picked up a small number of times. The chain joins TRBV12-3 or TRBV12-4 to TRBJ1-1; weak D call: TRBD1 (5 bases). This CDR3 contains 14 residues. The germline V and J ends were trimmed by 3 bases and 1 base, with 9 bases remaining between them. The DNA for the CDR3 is TGTGCCAGCAGTTTTGCAGGGAGGAACACTGAAGCTTTCTTT. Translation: CASSFAGRNTEAFF.

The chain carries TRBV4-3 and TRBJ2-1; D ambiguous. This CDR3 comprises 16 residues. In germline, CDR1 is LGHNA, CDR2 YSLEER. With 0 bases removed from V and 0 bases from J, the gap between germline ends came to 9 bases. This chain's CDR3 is CASSQEALNSYNEQFF. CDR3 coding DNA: TGCGCCAGCAGCCAAGAAGCGTTGAACTCCTACAATGAGCAGTTCTTC.

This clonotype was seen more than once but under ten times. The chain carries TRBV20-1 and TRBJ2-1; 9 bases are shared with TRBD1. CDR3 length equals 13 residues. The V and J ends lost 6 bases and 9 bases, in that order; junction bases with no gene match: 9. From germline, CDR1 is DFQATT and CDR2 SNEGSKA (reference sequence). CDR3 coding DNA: TGCAGTGCCCGGGACAGGGCGAACCGTGAGCAGTTCTTC. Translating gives CSARDRANREQFF.

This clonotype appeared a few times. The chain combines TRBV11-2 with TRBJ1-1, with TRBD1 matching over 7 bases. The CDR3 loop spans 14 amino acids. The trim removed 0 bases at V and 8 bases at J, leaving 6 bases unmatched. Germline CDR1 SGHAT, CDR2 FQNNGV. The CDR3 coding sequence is TGTGCCAGCAGCTTAGAACGGGACAGTGCCGAAGCTTTCTTT. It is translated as CASSLERDSAEAFF.

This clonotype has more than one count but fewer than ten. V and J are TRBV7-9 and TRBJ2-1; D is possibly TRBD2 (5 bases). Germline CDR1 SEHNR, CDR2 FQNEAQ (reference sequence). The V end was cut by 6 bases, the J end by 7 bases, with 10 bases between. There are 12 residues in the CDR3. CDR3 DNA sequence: TGTGCCAGCAGGATGACTACGAATGAGCAGTTCTTC. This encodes CASRMTTNEQFF.

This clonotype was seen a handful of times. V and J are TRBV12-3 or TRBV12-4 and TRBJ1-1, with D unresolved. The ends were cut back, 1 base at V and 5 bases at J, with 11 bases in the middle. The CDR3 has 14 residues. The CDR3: CASSLGIQTTEAFF. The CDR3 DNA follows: TGTGCCAGCAGTTTAGGAATACAGACAACTGAAGCTTTCTTT.

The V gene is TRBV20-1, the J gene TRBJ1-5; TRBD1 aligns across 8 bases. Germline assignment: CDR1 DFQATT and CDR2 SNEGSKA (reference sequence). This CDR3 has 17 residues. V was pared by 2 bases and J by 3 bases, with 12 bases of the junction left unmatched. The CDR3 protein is CSARRQGASFHNQPQHF. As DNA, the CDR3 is TGCAGTGCTAGACGTCAGGGGGCGAGTTTTCACAATCAGCCCCAGCATTTT.

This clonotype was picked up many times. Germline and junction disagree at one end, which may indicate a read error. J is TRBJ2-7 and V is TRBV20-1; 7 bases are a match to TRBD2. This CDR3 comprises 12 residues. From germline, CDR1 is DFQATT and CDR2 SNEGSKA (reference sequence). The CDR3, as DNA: TGCAGTGCTAGGACTAGCTCTTACGGGCAGTACTTC. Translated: CSARTSSYGQYF.

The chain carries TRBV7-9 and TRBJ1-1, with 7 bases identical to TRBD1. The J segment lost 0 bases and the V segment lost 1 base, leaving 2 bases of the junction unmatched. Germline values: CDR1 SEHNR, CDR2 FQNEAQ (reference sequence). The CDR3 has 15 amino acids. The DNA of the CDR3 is TGTGCCAGCAGCTTAGGGGGGACAGTGAACACTGAAGCTTTCTTT. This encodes CASSLGGTVNTEAFF.

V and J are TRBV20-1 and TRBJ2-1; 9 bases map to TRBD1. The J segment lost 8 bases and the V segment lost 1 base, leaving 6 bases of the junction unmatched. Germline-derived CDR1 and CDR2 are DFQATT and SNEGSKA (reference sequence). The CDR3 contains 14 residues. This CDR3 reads CSARGPWDRDEQFF. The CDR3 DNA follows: TGCAGTGCTAGAGGGCCCTGGGACAGGGATGAGCAGTTCTTC.

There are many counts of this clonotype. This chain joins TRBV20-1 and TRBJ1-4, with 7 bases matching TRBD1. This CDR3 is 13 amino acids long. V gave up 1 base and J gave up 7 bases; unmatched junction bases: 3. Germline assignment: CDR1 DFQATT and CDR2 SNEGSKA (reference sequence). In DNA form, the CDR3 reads TGCAGTGCTAGAGGGACAGGCCCTGAAAAACTGTTTTTT. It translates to CSARGTGPEKLFF.

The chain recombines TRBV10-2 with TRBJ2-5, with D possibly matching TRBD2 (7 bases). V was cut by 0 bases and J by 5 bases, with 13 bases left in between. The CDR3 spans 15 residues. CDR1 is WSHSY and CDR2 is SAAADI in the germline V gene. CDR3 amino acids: CASSESGGGAETQYF. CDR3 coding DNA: TGCGCCAGCAGTGAGTCTGGGGGGGGCGCCGAGACCCAGTACTTC.

The CDR3 DNA reads TGCGCCAGCAGCTTGGGCGCTATAGCGGGAGCCACAGATACGCAGTATTTT. Translating gives CASSLGAIAGATDTQYF. The chain is built from TRBV5-1 and TRBJ2-3; 9 nucleotides match TRBD2. Germline V gene sequence: CDR1 SGHRS, CDR2 YFSETQ. V lost 0 bases and J lost 2; bases outside the gene matches: 7. The CDR3 contains 17 residues.